These T cell receptor beta chains were read from a single sample in a study of blood T cell repertoires in COVID-19. Measured with immunoSEQ multiplex PCR; TCRdb has only the in-frame clones, and not every one. The table includes roughly 120,000 clones, 60% to 85% detected once. Sequencing input: peripheral blood. The receptors were gathered from a man between 65 and 85 years old with acute or convalescent COVID-19. Both conserved end residues are part of each CDR3. A D gene is named only where the DNA matches it firmly. Clone sizes are given selectively: once, few, many, or a class where the clone is expanded.

cdr3_nt cdr3_aa j_call clone_size d_call v_call
TGCGCCAGCAGCTTGCAGGGAATTGGTTCTGGAAACACCATATATTTT CASSLQGIGSGNTIYF TRBJ1-3 NA NA TRBV5-1
TGTGCCAGCAGTACTACGGGTAGTGCCTATGGCTACACCTTC CASSTTGSAYGYTF TRBJ1-2 NA NA TRBV28
TGCGCCAGCAGCTTGGACAGTGGAAACACCATATATTTT CASSLDSGNTIYF TRBJ1-3 NA NA TRBV5-1
TGCGCCAGCAGCAAGGGACAGGGGGGAGAGCAGTTCTTC CASSKGQGGEQFF TRBJ2-1 NA TRBD1 TRBV5-1
TGTGCCAGCAGTTTTGGGGCTCAGACCCAGTACTTC CASSFGAQTQYF TRBJ2-5 NA NA TRBV12-3/TRBV12-4
TGTGCCAGCAGCCTCCCCAACGGCAGGGTGAATTACGAGCAGTACTTC CASSLPNGRVNYEQYF TRBJ2-7 NA NA TRBV7-9
TGCGCCAGCAGCCCGGGGGCGCTAGCGGGAGGGATCACAGATACGCAGTATTTT CASSPGALAGGITDTQYF TRBJ2-3 NA TRBD2 TRBV5-1
TGTGCCAGCAGTGAACGCCGGGGGAGGCAGCCCCAGCATTTT CASSERRGRQPQHF TRBJ1-5 NA NA TRBV2
TGTGCCAGCAGCCCATTTGTACGGTTCCACAATGAGCAGTTCTTC CASSPFVRFHNEQFF TRBJ2-1 NA NA TRBV9
TGTGCCAGCAGCCCCGGACAGGGGGCTTCTGGCTACACCTTC CASSPGQGASGYTF TRBJ1-2 NA TRBD1 TRBV28
TGTGCCACCTCAAAGAGCTACCTCTCCTACAATGAGCAGTTCTTC CATSKSYLSYNEQFF TRBJ2-1 NA NA TRBV18
TGTGCCAGCAGCAAACAGGGAGAGCAGTACTTC CASSKQGEQYF TRBJ2-7 NA NA TRBV9
TGTGCCAGCAGCGCCACAGGGACCACTGAAGCTTTCTTT CASSATGTTEAFF TRBJ1-1 NA NA TRBV6-4
TGTGCCAGCTCCCGAGGACAGGGGGCGCTTGAAGCTTTCTTT CASSRGQGALEAFF TRBJ1-1 NA TRBD1 TRBV18
TGTGCCAGCAGCCCATTCACAGATACGCAGTATTTT CASSPFTDTQYF TRBJ2-3 NA NA TRBV7-8
TGCGCCAGCAGCTTGGAGGGCGGGTACAATGAGCAGTTCTTC CASSLEGGYNEQFF TRBJ2-1 NA NA TRBV5-1
TGTGCCAGCAGTGTAGCCGGGGAGCTGTTTTTT CASSVAGELFF TRBJ2-2 NA NA TRBV2
TGCGCCAGCAGTTTAGGGACTAGCGGTTACAATGAGCAGTTCTTC CASSLGTSGYNEQFF TRBJ2-1 NA TRBD2 TRBV5-1
TGTGCCAGCAGCCTACAGGTCTCTGGGGCCAACGTCCTGACTTTC CASSLQVSGANVLTF TRBJ2-6 NA NA TRBV11-2
TGTGCCTCGGGCTGGGGGGGGCAGCCCCAGCATTTT CASGWGGQPQHF TRBJ1-5 few NA TRBV19
TGTGCCAGCTCAATAGCGGGGGGACCTACAGATACGCAGTATTTT CASSIAGGPTDTQYF TRBJ2-3 NA TRBD2 TRBV18
TGTGCCAGCAGCGTAGGCCAGGGTGGTGATTCACCCCTCCACTTT CASSVGQGGDSPLHF TRBJ1-6 NA NA TRBV9
TGTGCCAGCAAAGGGACTAGCGGGGGCAATGAGCAGTTCTTC CASKGTSGGNEQFF TRBJ2-1 NA TRBD2 TRBV7-3
TGTGCCAGTAGCCTAACCTCCGGGACAGACTACGAGCAGTACTTC CASSLTSGTDYEQYF TRBJ2-7 NA TRBD1 TRBV19
TGTGCCAGCAGGGAACAGGGGGCCAGCAATCAGCCCCAGCATTTT CASREQGASNQPQHF TRBJ1-5 few TRBD1 TRBV6-6
TGTGCCAGCTCACCCCCGCACAGGGGCGAGCAGCCCCAGCATTTT CASSPPHRGEQPQHF TRBJ1-5 NA TRBD1 TRBV18
TGCAGAGCGGGGAGCTCCTACGAGCAGTACTTC CRAGSSYEQYF TRBJ2-7 NA TRBD2 TRBV20-1
TGTGCCAGCAGGGCTGGGACTAGCGGGGGAGGAACAGATACGCAGTATTTT CASRAGTSGGGTDTQYF TRBJ2-3 NA TRBD2 TRBV28
TGTGCCAGCAGCCTGGGACAGGGGTTTGGAAACACCATATATTTT CASSLGQGFGNTIYF TRBJ1-3 NA TRBD1 TRBV7-3
TGCGCCAGCGGCGTAGGTCAGAGGTGGAATGAGCAGTTCTTC CASGVGQRWNEQFF TRBJ2-1 once NA TRBV5-1
TGTGCCAGCAGCCTGGACAGGGGGCTTCAGCCCCAGCATTTT CASSLDRGLQPQHF TRBJ1-5 few TRBD1 TRBV7-2
TGCAGCGTTGAGGCGGCAGTTACCTACGAGCAGTACTTC CSVEAAVTYEQYF TRBJ2-7 NA NA TRBV29-1
TGTGCCAGCAGCTTAAGTTCAGGGAACTATGGCTACACCTTC CASSLSSGNYGYTF TRBJ1-2 few NA TRBV7-8
TGTGCCAGCAGCGTAGACGTACTGCGTCGCAATGAGCAGTTCTTC CASSVDVLRRNEQFF TRBJ2-1 NA NA TRBV9
TGCGCCAGCAGCCTGTCAAGAACCGGGACTAGTAAAAAAGAGACCCAGTACTTC CASSLSRTGTSKKETQYF TRBJ2-5 NA TRBD2 TRBV5-1
TGTGCCAGCAGTCGAACCGGGACAGGGGGATTTGCTTCTGGAAACACCATATATTTT CASSRTGTGGFASGNTIYF TRBJ1-3 NA TRBD1 TRBV6-6
TGCAGCGTTGGAGTAGGGGCGATATCCTACAATGAGCAGTTCTTC CSVGVGAISYNEQFF TRBJ2-1 NA NA TRBV29-1
TGTGCCAGCAGTGCAGCCATACAGGGGTACAATGAGCAGTTCTTC CASSAAIQGYNEQFF TRBJ2-1 once TRBD1 TRBV6-4
TGCGCCAGCAGCTTGGGTAGTGGGGGCGATGGGGAAAAACTGTTTTTT CASSLGSGGDGEKLFF TRBJ1-4 NA NA TRBV5-1
TGTGCCAGCTCACCATCGACTAGCGGGTGGTCGGAGCAGTTCTTC CASSPSTSGWSEQFF TRBJ2-1 NA TRBD2 TRBV18
TGTGCCAGCAGTCTAGCCCCTTCGGTCGAGCAGTACTTC CASSLAPSVEQYF TRBJ2-7 NA NA TRBV27
TGTGCCAGCAGCTTAGCCAGGGGGCTTACCGGGGAGCTGTTTTTT CASSLARGLTGELFF TRBJ2-2 NA TRBD1 TRBV7-9
TGCGCCAGCAGCGCCAAACTAGCGGGGACAGATACGCAGTATTTT CASSAKLAGTDTQYF TRBJ2-3 few TRBD2 TRBV5-1
TGTGCCAGCAGCTTAAGGACAGGCAGGCAAGAGACCCAGTACTTC CASSLRTGRQETQYF TRBJ2-5 NA TRBD1 TRBV7-3
TGTGCCAGCAGCTTTACCTTCCGGGACAGGACTTACGAGCAGTACTTC CASSFTFRDRTYEQYF TRBJ2-7 NA TRBD1 TRBV13
TGTGCCAGCAGCGCAGATCTAGGAGAGACCCAGTACTTC CASSADLGETQYF TRBJ2-5 NA NA TRBV2
TGTGCCAGTATACGGGAGGAGAACGGGGAGCTGTTTTTT CASIREENGELFF TRBJ2-2 NA TRBD2 TRBV19
TGTGCCATCACCTCGGGACTAGCGGGGACAGGGGGGTCAGATACGCAGTATTTT CAITSGLAGTGGSDTQYF TRBJ2-3 NA TRBD2 TRBV10-3
TGCGCCAGCAGCTTTGACAGGGGGCTCGGTGATGATGGCTACACCTTC CASSFDRGLGDDGYTF TRBJ1-2 NA TRBD1 TRBV5-1
TGTGCCAGCAGCTTGGAGAACGGAGAGACCCAGTACTTC CASSLENGETQYF TRBJ2-5 NA NA TRBV11-3